What follows are 3 T cell receptor beta chains derived from one specimen sequenced in a study of cytomegalovirus exposure and HLA in healthy donors. PCR involved 60 Vbeta and 13 Jbeta primers. Using immunoSEQ multiplex PCR, the repertoire was profiled, and TCRdb retains in-frame clones only, with some absent. The listing contains 50,000 to 70,000 clones. Source material: PBMCs. These receptors all stem from a woman between 18 and 30 years old in good health and CMV-seronegative.

This sequence joins TRBV11-3 and TRBJ1-4; D uncertain. V gave up 0 bases and J gave up 0 bases, with 14 bases separating them. The CDR3 has 18 amino acids. CDR1 and CDR2 from the germline V gene are SGHNT and YENEEA. Here the CDR3 DNA reads TGTGCCAGCAGCTTAGAGGGGAGGAGGGCAGCAACTAATGAAAAACTGTTTTTT. It encodes CASSLEGRRAATNEKLFF.

The chain has TRBV7-2 and TRBJ2-5; 8 bases are a match to TRBD1. The trim removed 5 bases at V and 5 bases at J, leaving 10 bases unmatched. The germline V gene encodes CDR1 SGHTA and CDR2 FQGNSA. CDR3 length: 15 residues. The CDR3 DNA sequence: TGTGCCAGCAGCCAAGTCCAGGGGGCGCACGAGACCCAGTACTTC. The encoded protein is CASSQVQGAHETQYF.

The chain has TRBV4-1 and TRBJ2-7; maybe TRBD2 (5 bases). V was pared by 4 bases and J by 2 bases, with 9 bases between. The CDR3 runs 13 residues. Per germline, CDR1 MGHRA and CDR2 YSYEKL. DNA of the CDR3: TGCGCCAGCAGCCTAGCGAGCCCCTACGAGCAGTACTTC. It codes for CASSLASPYEQYF.